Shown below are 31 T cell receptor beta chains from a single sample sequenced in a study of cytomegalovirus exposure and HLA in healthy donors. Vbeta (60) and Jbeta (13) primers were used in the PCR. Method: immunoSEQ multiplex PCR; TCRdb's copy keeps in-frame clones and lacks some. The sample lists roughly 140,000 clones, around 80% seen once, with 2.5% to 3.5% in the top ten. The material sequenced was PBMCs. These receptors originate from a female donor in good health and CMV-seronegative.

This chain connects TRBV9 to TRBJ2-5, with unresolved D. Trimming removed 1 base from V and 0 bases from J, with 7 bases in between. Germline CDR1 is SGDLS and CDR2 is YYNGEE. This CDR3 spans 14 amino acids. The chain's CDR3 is CASSVSGYQETQYF. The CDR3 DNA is TGTGCCAGCAGCGTATCCGGGTACCAAGAGACCCAGTACTTC.

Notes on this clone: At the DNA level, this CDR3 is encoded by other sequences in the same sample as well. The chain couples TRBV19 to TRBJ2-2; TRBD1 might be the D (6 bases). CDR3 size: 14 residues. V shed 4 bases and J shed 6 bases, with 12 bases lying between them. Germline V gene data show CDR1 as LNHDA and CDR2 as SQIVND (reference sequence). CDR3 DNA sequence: TGTGCCAGTAGTACAGGGGTTGCCCCCGGGGAGCTGTTTTTT. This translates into CASSTGVAPGELFF.

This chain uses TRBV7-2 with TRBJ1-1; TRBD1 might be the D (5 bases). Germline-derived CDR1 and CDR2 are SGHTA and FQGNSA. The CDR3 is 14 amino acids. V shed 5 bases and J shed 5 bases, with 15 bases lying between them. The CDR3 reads CASSTDGGGTEAFF. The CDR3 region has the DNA TGTGCCAGCAGCACCGACGGGGGTGGGACTGAAGCTTTCTTT. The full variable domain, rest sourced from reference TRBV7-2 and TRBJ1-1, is GAGVSQSPSNKVTEKGKDVELRCDPISGHTALYWYRQSLGQGLEFLIYFQGNSAPDKSGLPSDRFSAERTGGSVSTLTIQRTQQEDSAVYLCASSTDGGGTEAFFGQGTRLTVV.

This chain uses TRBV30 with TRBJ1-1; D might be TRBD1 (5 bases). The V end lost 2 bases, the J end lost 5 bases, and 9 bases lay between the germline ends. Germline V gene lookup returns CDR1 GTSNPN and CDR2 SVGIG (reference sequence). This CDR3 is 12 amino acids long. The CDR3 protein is CAWSSGFTEAFF. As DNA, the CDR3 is TGTGCCTGGAGTTCAGGGTTTACTGAAGCTTTCTTT.

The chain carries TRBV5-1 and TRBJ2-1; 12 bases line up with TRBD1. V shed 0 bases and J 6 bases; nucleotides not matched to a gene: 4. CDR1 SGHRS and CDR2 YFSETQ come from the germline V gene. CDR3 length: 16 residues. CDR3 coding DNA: TGCGCCAGCAGCTTGGGGGACAGGGGGCTTACCAATGAGCAGTTCTTC. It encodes CASSLGDRGLTNEQFF.

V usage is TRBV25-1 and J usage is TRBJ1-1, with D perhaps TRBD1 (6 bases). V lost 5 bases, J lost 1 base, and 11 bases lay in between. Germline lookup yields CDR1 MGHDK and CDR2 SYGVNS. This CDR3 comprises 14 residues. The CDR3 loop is CASSPRQENTEAFF. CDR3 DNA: TGTGCCAGCAGTCCCCGACAGGAGAACACTGAAGCTTTCTTT.

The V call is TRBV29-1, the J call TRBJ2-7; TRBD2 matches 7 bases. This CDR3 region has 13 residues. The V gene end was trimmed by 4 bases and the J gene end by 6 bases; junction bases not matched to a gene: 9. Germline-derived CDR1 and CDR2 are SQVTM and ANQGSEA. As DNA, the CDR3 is TGCAGCGTTGCCGGGGGGAGTGAGGCCGAGCAGTACTTC. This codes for CSVAGGSEAEQYF.

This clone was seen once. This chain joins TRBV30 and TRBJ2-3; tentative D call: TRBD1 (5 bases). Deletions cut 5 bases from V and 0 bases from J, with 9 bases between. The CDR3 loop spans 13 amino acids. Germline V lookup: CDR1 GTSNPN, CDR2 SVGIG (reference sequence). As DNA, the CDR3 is TGTGCCTGGGAAGGGGTTAGCACAGATACGCAGTATTTT. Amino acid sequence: CAWEGVSTDTQYF.

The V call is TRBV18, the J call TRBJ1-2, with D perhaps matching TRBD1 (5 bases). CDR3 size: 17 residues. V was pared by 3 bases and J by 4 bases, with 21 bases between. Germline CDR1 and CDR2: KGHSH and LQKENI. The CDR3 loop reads CASSPNQGLGGSYGYTF. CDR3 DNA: TGTGCCAGCTCACCGAATCAGGGACTCGGAGGTAGCTATGGCTACACCTTC.

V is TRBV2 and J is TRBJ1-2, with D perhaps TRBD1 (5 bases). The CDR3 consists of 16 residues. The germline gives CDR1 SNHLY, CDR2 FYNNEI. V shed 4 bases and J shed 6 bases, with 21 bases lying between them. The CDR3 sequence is CASSASGRRGVDGYTF. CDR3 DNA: TGTGCCAGCAGTGCCTCTGGACGTCGGGGGGTCGATGGCTACACCTTC.

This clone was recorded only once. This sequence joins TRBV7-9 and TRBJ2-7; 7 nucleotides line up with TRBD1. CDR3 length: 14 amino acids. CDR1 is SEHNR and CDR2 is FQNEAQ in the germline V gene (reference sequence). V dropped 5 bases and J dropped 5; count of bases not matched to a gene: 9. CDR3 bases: TGTGCCAGCAGCCGTCTAACAGGGGCCAACGAGCAGTACTTC. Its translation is CASSRLTGANEQYF.

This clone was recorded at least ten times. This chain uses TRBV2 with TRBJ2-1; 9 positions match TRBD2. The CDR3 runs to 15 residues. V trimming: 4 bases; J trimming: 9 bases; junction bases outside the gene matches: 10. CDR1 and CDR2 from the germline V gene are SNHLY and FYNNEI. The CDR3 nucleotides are TGTGCCAGCAGTGCAAGGGCTAGCGGGACTGGTGAGCAGTTCTTC. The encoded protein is CASSARASGTGEQFF. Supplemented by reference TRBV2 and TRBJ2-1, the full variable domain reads EPEVTQTPSHQVTQMGQEVILRCVPISNHLYFYWYRQILGQKVEFLVSFYNNEISEKSEIFDDQFSVERPDGSNFTLKIRSTKLEDSAMYFCASSARASGTGEQFFGPGTRLTVL.

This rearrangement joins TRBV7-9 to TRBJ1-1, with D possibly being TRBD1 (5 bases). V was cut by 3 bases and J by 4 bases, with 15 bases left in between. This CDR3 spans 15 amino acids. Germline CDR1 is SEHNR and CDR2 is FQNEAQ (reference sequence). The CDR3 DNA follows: TGTGCCAGCAGCTTCCCCTCGGGGGGTAGCACTGAAGCTTTCTTT. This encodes CASSFPSGGSTEAFF.

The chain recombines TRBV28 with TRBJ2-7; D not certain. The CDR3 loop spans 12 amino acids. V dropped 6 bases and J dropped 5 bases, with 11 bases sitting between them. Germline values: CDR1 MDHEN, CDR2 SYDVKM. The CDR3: CASSDSRHEQYF. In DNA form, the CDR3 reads TGTGCCAGCAGCGACTCTCGCCACGAGCAGTACTTC.

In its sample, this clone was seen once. The CDR3 DNA is TGCGCCAGCAGCTTAGGGACAACCGGGGAGCTGTTTTTT. It translates to CASSLGTTGELFF. The chain uses TRBV5-1 and TRBJ2-2, with D perhaps TRBD1 (6 bases). V was shortened by 2 bases and J by 5 bases, with 7 bases between the two germline ends. Germline loops: CDR1 SGHRS, CDR2 YFSETQ. There are 13 residues in the CDR3.

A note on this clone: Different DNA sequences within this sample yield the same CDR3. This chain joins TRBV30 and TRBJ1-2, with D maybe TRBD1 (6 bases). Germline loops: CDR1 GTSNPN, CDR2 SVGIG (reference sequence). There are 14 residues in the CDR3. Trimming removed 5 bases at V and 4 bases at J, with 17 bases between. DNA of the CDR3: TGTGCCTGGCATACAGGGAAATCCCCCTATGGCTACACCTTC. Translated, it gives CAWHTGKSPYGYTF.

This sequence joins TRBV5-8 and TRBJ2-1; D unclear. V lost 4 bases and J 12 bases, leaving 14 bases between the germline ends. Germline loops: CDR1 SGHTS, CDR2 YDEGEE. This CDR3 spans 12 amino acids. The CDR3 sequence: CASSRPTTGQFF. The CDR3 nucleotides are TGTGCCAGCAGCAGGCCCACTACGGGGCAGTTCTTC.

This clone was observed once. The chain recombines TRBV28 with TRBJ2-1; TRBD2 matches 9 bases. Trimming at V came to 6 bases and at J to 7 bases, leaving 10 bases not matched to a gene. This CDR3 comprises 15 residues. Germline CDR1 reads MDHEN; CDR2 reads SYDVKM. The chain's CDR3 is CASSVAGVQGNEQFF. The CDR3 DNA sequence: TGTGCCAGCAGCGTAGCGGGAGTACAAGGTAATGAGCAGTTCTTC.

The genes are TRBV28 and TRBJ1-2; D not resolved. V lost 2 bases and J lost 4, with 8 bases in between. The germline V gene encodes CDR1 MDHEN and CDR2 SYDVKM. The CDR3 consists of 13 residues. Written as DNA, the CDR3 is TGTGCCAGCAGTTTAAGCCCGATCTATGGCTACACCTTC. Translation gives CASSLSPIYGYTF.

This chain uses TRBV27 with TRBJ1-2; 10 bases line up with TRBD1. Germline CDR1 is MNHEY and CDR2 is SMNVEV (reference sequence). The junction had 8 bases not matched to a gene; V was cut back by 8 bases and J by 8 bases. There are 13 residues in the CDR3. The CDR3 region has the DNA TGTGCCAGCTCAGATGACAGGGGGCGAGGCTACACCTTC. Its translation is CASSDDRGRGYTF.

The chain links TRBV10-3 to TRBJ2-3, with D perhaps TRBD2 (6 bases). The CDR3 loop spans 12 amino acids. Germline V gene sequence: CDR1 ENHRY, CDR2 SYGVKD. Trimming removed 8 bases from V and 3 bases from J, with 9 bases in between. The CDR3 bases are TGTGCCATCTCCGGGGGAACAGATACGCAGTATTTT. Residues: CAISGGTDTQYF.

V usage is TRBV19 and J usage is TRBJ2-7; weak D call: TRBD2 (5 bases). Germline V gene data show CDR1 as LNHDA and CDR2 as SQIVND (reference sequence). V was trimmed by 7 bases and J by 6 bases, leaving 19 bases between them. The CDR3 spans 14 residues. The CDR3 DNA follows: TGTGCCAGTACCGGCGGGTATGGCCCCTTCGAGCAGTACTTC. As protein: CASTGGYGPFEQYF.

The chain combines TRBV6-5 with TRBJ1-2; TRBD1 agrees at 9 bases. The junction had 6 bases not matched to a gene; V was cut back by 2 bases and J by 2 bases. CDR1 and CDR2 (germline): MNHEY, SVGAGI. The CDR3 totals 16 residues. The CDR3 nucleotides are TGTGCCAGCAGTTACGCCCATGGACAGGGGAACTATGGCTACACCTTC. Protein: CASSYAHGQGNYGYTF.

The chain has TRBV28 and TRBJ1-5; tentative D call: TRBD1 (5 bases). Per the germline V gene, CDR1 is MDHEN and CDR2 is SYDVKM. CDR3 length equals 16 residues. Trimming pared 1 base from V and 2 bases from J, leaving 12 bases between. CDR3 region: CASSLSQGLGNQPQHF. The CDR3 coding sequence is TGTGCCAGCAGTTTATCGCAGGGCTTAGGCAATCAGCCCCAGCATTTT.

The CDR3 protein is CAISSEPTPYEQYF. The CDR3, as DNA: TGTGCCATCAGCTCGGAGCCGACCCCCTACGAGCAGTACTTC. The chain links TRBV10-3 to TRBJ2-7; D is undetermined. The CDR3 extends over 14 amino acids. The V gene lost 6 bases and the J gene lost 2 bases, with 14 bases spanning the gap. Germline CDR1 is ENHRY and CDR2 is SYGVKD.

The CDR3 is CASRMLTGTKEFF. CDR3 nucleotide sequence: TGTGCCAGCCGCATGCTAACCGGGACTAAAGAGTTCTTC. The chain carries TRBV6-5 and TRBJ2-1; 7 bases are shared with TRBD2. This CDR3 region has 13 residues. The ends lost 8 bases at V and 14 bases at J; junction bases unmatched: 15. Germline V gene data show CDR1 as MNHEY and CDR2 as SVGAGI.

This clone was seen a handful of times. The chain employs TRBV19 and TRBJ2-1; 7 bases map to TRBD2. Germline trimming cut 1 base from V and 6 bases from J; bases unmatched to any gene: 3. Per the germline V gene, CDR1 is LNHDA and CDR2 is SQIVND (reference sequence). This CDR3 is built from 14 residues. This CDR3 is CASSIGRTSNEQFF. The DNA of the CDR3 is TGTGCCAGTAGTATAGGGAGGACTAGCAATGAGCAGTTCTTC.

DNA of the CDR3: TGTGCCAGCAGACCGACAGCTACCTCCTATAATTCACCCCTCCACTTT. Amino acid sequence: CASRPTATSYNSPLHF. J is TRBJ1-6 and V is TRBV27; perhaps TRBD1 as D (5 bases). V dropped 6 bases and J dropped 0 bases, with 12 bases sitting between them. This CDR3 contains 16 residues. The germline V gene encodes CDR1 MNHEY and CDR2 SMNVEV (reference sequence).

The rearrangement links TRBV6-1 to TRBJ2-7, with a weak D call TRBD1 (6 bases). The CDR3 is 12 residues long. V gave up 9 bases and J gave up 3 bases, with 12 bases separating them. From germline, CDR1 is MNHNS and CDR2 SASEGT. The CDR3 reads CASYTGHYEQYF. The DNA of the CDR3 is TGTGCCAGTTATACAGGGCACTACGAGCAGTACTTC.

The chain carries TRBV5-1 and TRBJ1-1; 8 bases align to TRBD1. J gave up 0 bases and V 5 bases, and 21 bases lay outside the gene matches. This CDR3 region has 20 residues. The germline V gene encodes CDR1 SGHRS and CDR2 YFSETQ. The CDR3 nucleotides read TGCGCCAGCAGAGCTGTAGCCAGGGGGCGTCCCATGGGAATGAACACTGAAGCTTTCTTT. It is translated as CASRAVARGRPMGMNTEAFF.

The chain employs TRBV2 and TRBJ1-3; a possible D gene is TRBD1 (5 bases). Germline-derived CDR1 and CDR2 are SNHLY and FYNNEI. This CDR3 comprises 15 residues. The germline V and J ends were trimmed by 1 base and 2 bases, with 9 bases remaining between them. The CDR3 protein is CASSEGLGAGNTIYF. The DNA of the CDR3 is TGTGCCAGCAGTGAAGGCCTAGGGGCTGGAAACACCATATATTTT.